Presented here are 15 T cell receptor beta chains from one specimen sequenced in a study of glioma-infiltrating T cells (dated by TCRdb to 2016 to 2017). TCRdb lists the instrument as Illumina MiSeq. TCR alpha and beta CDR3 regions were amplified with the iRepertoire nested amplicon-rescue multiplex PCR (arm-PCR) platform from RNA. TCRdb reprocessing: public reads trimmed at Q25 with fastp, clones called with MiXCR, in-frame beta chains kept. CDR3 protein sequences are deduplicated, and each keeps its most common genes and DNA. The table for this sample lists under 200,000 distinct CDR3 sequences; roughly 45% of them were counted only once. The ten largest account for 4% to 6.5% of the sample. Material: glioma tissue, nonneoplastic brain tissue, or PBMCs (not recorded which). Source of these receptors: a human donor with low-grade glioma or glioblastoma, undergoing nonglioma brain surgery, or in good health (not recorded which).

With respect to this clonotype: This may be a read error, as it is one base from a much larger clone. CDR3 in amino acids: CASRPTSLFSYNEQFF. CDR3 bases: TGTGCCAGCCGCCCCACCTCACTATTCTCCTACAATGAGCAGTTCTTC. This sequence joins TRBV28 and TRBJ2-1; no clear D gene. The length of the CDR3 is 16 residues. V was pared by 8 bases and J by 0 bases, with 17 bases between. Germline V gene lookup returns CDR1 MDHEN and CDR2 SYDVKM.

This sequence joins TRBV30 and TRBJ2-1, with a possible D match to TRBD2 (6 bases). This CDR3 spans 16 amino acids. V dropped 7 bases and J dropped 3 bases, with 22 bases sitting between them. CDR1 and CDR2 (germline): GTSNPN, SVGIG (reference sequence). The CDR3 coding sequence is TGTGCCTTTTCAACCGGGACTCTTACCAGCTACAATGAGCAGTTCTTC. The encoded protein is CAFSTGTLTSYNEQFF.

The chain couples TRBV12-3 or TRBV12-4 to TRBJ2-1; possibly TRBD2 for D (5 bases). This CDR3 contains 13 residues. V was clipped by 2 bases and J by 13 bases, with 15 bases between them. The CDR3: CASSLLARGDQFF. The CDR3 nucleotides read TGTGCCAGCAGTTTATTAGCTCGGGGTGATCAGTTCTTC.

The CDR3 nucleotides are TGTGCCAGTACCTTGGGGGCTCAAATCTCTGGGGCCAACGTCCTGACTTTC. Encoded protein: CASTLGAQISGANVLTF. The V and J genes are TRBV19 and TRBJ2-6; tentatively, D is TRBD1 (6 bases). The CDR3 totals 17 residues. Germline-derived CDR1 and CDR2 are LNHDA and SQIVND (reference sequence). V shed 7 bases and J shed 0 bases, with 16 bases lying between them.

Many counts were recorded for this clonotype. V usage is TRBV28 and J usage is TRBJ2-7; D may be TRBD1 or TRBD2 (7 bases each). V gave up 6 bases and J gave up 0 bases, with 15 bases separating them. Germline values: CDR1 MDHEN, CDR2 SYDVKM. This CDR3 comprises 15 residues. The DNA for the CDR3 is TGTGCCAGCAGAAACAGCGGGGACAGCTCCTACGAGCAGTACTTC. The encoded protein is CASRNSGDSSYEQYF.

Only a few counts were recorded for this clonotype. A read error may explain this, as a much larger clone is one base away. The chain uses TRBV20-1 and TRBJ2-3, with no clear D. The CDR3 is 11 amino acids. Germline values: CDR1 DFQATT, CDR2 SNEGSKA (reference sequence). Trimming stripped 8 bases from V and 5 bases from J, with 11 bases between. CDR3 coding DNA: TGCAGTAAGATATCGGGAGATACGCAGTATTTT. It specifies CSKISGDTQYF.

This clonotype has a count of ten or more. The V call is TRBV4-1, the J call TRBJ1-4; no clear D gene. Germline CDR1 is MGHRA and CDR2 is YSYEKL. V shed 1 base and J shed 3 bases, with 9 bases lying between them. This CDR3 contains 15 residues. DNA of the CDR3: TGCGCCAGCAGCCAAGGGGCGGCCTCTAATGAAAAACTGTTTTTT. It encodes CASSQGAASNEKLFF.

As regards this clonotype: With a much larger clone just one base away, this may be a read error. The V gene is TRBV20-1, the J gene TRBJ2-7, with 9 bases aligning to TRBD2. CDR3 size: 14 residues. Germline-derived CDR1 and CDR2 are DFQATT and SNEGSKA (reference sequence). DNA for the CDR3: TGCAGTGCTAGAGGGACTAGCGCCGCCTACGGGCAGTACTTC. Its protein product is CSARGTSAAYGQYF.

This clonotype has at least ten counts. This chain connects TRBV20-1 to TRBJ2-1; no clear D gene. The V gene's germline CDR1 is DFQATT and CDR2 SNEGSKA (reference sequence). The CDR3 extends over 15 amino acids. V lost 4 bases to trimming and J lost 4 bases, with 17 bases between them. The CDR3: CSAIQGPAFYNEQFF. The CDR3 DNA reads as TGCAGTGCTATCCAAGGGCCCGCTTTTTACAATGAGCAGTTCTTC.

This clonotype was counted only a few times. This chain links TRBV9 with TRBJ1-5; D is unresolved. V gave up 8 bases and J gave up 4 bases, with 16 bases separating them. The CDR3 sequence is 14 residues long. From germline, CDR1 is SGDLS and CDR2 YYNGEE. The CDR3 region is CASSFKAENQPQHF. The CDR3, as DNA: TGTGCCAGTAGTTTTAAGGCAGAAAATCAGCCCCAGCATTTT.

This chain connects TRBV2 to TRBJ1-4, with D uncertain. Germline CDR1 SNHLY, CDR2 FYNNEI. The CDR3 contains 15 residues. The V gene lost 4 bases and the J gene lost 0 bases, with 9 bases spanning the gap. Here the CDR3 reads CASSGFRATNEKLFF. In DNA form, the CDR3 reads TGTGCCAGCAGTGGTTTTAGGGCAACTAATGAAAAACTGTTTTTT.

V usage is TRBV19 and J usage is TRBJ2-1, with 9 positions matching TRBD2. The CDR3 extends over 13 amino acids. V was pared by 3 bases and J by 15 bases, with 9 bases of the junction left unmatched. Germline V CDR1 and CDR2: LNHDA, SQIVND (reference sequence). The CDR3 is CASSIASGEVSFF. The CDR3 DNA sequence: TGTGCCAGTAGTATCGCTAGCGGGGAAGTGTCGTTCTTC.

This clonotype was observed many times. The V gene is TRBV29-1, the J gene TRBJ1-2, with 10 bases aligning to TRBD1. Germline V gives CDR1 SQVTM, CDR2 ANQGSEA. The CDR3 is 12 amino acids. V shed 7 bases, J shed 2 bases, and the junction held 1 base outside the gene matches. CDR3 residues: CSGTGGNYGYTF. The CDR3 nucleotides read TGCAGCGGGACAGGGGGAAACTATGGCTACACCTTC.

This clonotype was observed a single time. A read error may be the cause here, since a much bigger clone is one base away. The chain employs TRBV7-8 and TRBJ2-3, with D hard to call. Trimming cost V 3 bases and J 0 bases, with 7 bases left between them. The germline CDR1 and CDR2 sequences are SGHVS and FQNEAQ. The length of the CDR3 is 14 residues. CDR3 amino acids: CASSFKDSTDTQYF. As DNA, the CDR3 is TGTGCCAGCAGCTTCAAGGACAGCACAGATACGCAGTATTTT.

The gene calls are TRBV6-5 and TRBJ2-5, with TRBD2 matching 11 bases. Trimming took 5 bases from V and 8 from J; bases not matched to a gene: 19. Germline-derived CDR1 and CDR2 are MNHEY and SVGAGI. The CDR3 extends over 18 amino acids. CDR3 in DNA: TGTGCCAGCAGTGAAACTAGCGGGAGAGCGATCTACCAGGGTACCCAGTACTTC. It specifies CASSETSGRAIYQGTQYF.